The 28 T cell receptor beta chains listed next were all sequenced from one sample in a study of blood T cell repertoires in COVID-19. Assay used: immunoSEQ multiplex PCR; TCRdb lists only in-frame clones, some missing. The table has about 70,000 clones, about 81% seen once. Sample: peripheral blood. The source of these receptors is an elderly man with acute or convalescent COVID-19.

The chain employs TRBV14 and TRBJ1-2; D gene ambiguous. V dropped 0 bases and J dropped 7 bases, with 9 bases sitting between them. The CDR3 totals 13 residues. From germline, CDR1 is SGHDN and CDR2 FVKESK. CDR3 DNA: TGTGCCAGCAGCCAAGACAGGTCCGGTGGCTACACCTTC. Protein: CASSQDRSGGYTF.

The gene calls are TRBV21-1 and TRBJ2-7; the table's D call, TRBD2, has no DNA check behind it. TRBV21-1 is a pseudogene segment. The CDR3 has 16 residues. The CDR3 bases are TGTGCCAGCAGCGAACCTAGGATCTCGTTTTTTGTTGGGCAGTACTTC. This encodes CASSEPRISFFVGQYF.

CDR3: CASSLTGSSYEQYF. DNA for the CDR3: TGCGCCAGCAGCTTGACAGGGAGCTCCTACGAGCAGTACTTC. This chain uses TRBV5-1 with TRBJ2-7; tentatively, D is TRBD1 (6 bases). The CDR3 is 14 amino acids. V lost 1 base and J 0 bases, leaving 8 bases between the germline ends. Germline V CDR1 and CDR2: SGHRS, YFSETQ.

The CDR3 nucleotides are TGTGCCAGCAGTCTCGGACAGGGAGGGACCGGGGAGCTGTTTTTT. It is translated as CASSLGQGGTGELFF. The J gene is TRBJ2-2, the V gene TRBV7-6; D might be TRBD1 (8 bases). From germline, CDR1 is SGHVS and CDR2 FNYEAQ. V was trimmed by 6 bases and J by 5 bases, leaving 16 bases between them. This CDR3 comprises 15 residues.

The chain combines TRBV27 with TRBJ2-1, with 12 bases lining up with TRBD2. The J segment lost 1 base and the V segment lost 6 bases, leaving 7 bases of the junction unmatched. The CDR3 runs to 17 residues. The germline V gene encodes CDR1 MNHEY and CDR2 SMNVEV (reference sequence). The CDR3, as DNA: TGTGCCAGCAGCAGCTGGACTAGCGGGGTGTCCTACAATGAGCAGTTCTTC. Protein product: CASSSWTSGVSYNEQFF.

V and J are TRBV5-4 and TRBJ2-7, with 9 nucleotides matching TRBD1. V shed 1 base and J 6 bases; nucleotides not matched to a gene: 8. Germline loops: CDR1 SGHNT, CDR2 YYREEE (reference sequence). CDR3 length: 15 residues. Here the CDR3 DNA reads TGTGCCAGCAGCTTGACCGGGACAGGGTCCCCCGAGCAGTACTTC. Amino acids: CASSLTGTGSPEQYF.

This rearrangement joins TRBV13 to TRBJ2-7; 8 bases match TRBD2. Germline CDR1 is PRHDT and CDR2 is FYEKMQ (reference sequence). This CDR3 has 15 amino acids. The trim removed 0 bases at V and 2 bases at J, leaving 3 bases unmatched. CDR3 sequence (DNA): TGTGCCAGCAGCTTAGGTAGCGGGACTACCTACGAGCAGTACTTC. This encodes CASSLGSGTTYEQYF. Variable domain in full (rest from reference TRBV13 and TRBJ2-7): AAGVIQSPRHLIKEKRETATLKCYPIPRHDTVYWYQQGPGQDPQFLISFYEKMQSDKGSIPDRFSAQQFSDYHSELNMSSLELGDSALYFCASSLGSGTTYEQYFGPGTRLTVT.

The genes are TRBV27 and TRBJ1-5; 8 nucleotides align to TRBD1. Looked up from germline, CDR1 is MNHEY and CDR2 is SMNVEV (reference sequence). V lost 3 bases and J lost 7; bases outside the gene matches: 2. The CDR3 has 13 residues. The CDR3 DNA sequence: TGTGCCAGCAGTTTTAACAGGGGGCAGCCCCAGCATTTT. Translation: CASSFNRGQPQHF.

In this sample, this clone turned up a few times. The chain uses TRBV11-2 and TRBJ2-7, with D maybe TRBD2 (6 bases). The CDR3 runs to 16 residues. Germline V gene lookup returns CDR1 SGHAT and CDR2 FQNNGV. V was cut by 7 bases and J by 3 bases, with 22 bases left in between. CDR3 residues: CASNTPRGTGNYEQYF. CDR3 DNA: TGTGCCAGCAACACACCGCGCGGGACCGGGAACTACGAGCAGTACTTC.

This rearrangement joins TRBV4-3 to TRBJ2-2, with 12 nucleotides matching TRBD1. With 3 bases clipped from V and 1 base from J, the junction kept 9 bases outside the gene matches. This CDR3 has 19 residues. Germline V gene lookup returns CDR1 LGHNA and CDR2 YSLEER. In nucleotides, the CDR3 is TGCGCCAGCAGCCACGGGACAGGGGGCCGGCTGAAGAACACCGGGGAGCTGTTTTTT. Its protein product is CASSHGTGGRLKNTGELFF.

The chain couples TRBV27 to TRBJ1-6; 9 bases line up with TRBD1. The CDR3 has 14 amino acids. CDR1 and CDR2 from the germline V gene are MNHEY and SMNVEV (reference sequence). Trimming removed 5 bases from V and 8 bases from J; junction bases left unmatched: 4. The CDR3 protein is CASSRDRVDSPLHF. The CDR3 DNA reads TGTGCCAGCAGTCGGGACAGGGTGGATTCACCCCTCCACTTT.

The gene calls are TRBV11-2 and TRBJ2-7; 8 bases agree with TRBD2. The V gene end was trimmed by 5 bases and the J gene end by 1 base; junction bases not matched to a gene: 13. The V gene's germline CDR1 is SGHAT and CDR2 FQNNGV. CDR3 length: 17 residues. CDR3: CASSPISRLAHSYEQYF. The CDR3 nucleotides read TGTGCCAGCAGCCCTATTAGCAGACTAGCGCATTCCTACGAGCAGTACTTC. Based on the CDR3 plus reference TRBV11-2 and TRBJ2-7, the full variable domain is EAGVAQSPRYKIIEKRQSVAFWCNPISGHATLYWYQQILGQGPKLLIQFQNNGVVDDSQLPKDRFSAERLKGVDSTLKIQPAKLEDSAVYLCASSPISRLAHSYEQYFGPGTRLTVT.

The chain has TRBV6-5 and TRBJ2-5, with unresolved D. Germline assignment: CDR1 MNHEY and CDR2 SVGAGI. V was cut by 10 bases and J by 3 bases, with 15 bases left in between. This CDR3 spans 13 amino acids. The CDR3 loop reads CATKSGQEETQYF. CDR3 bases: TGTGCCACCAAAAGTGGCCAAGAAGAGACCCAGTACTTC.

This sequence joins TRBV5-8 and TRBJ2-2; no clear D gene. From germline, CDR1 is SGHTS and CDR2 YDEGEE. This CDR3 is built from 12 residues. Trimming shortened V by 4 bases and J by 4 bases, and 5 bases separated the two germline ends. The CDR3 spells CASSQITGELFF. Written as DNA, the CDR3 is TGTGCCAGCAGCCAGATCACCGGGGAGCTGTTTTTT.

The rearrangement joins TRBV4-3 to TRBJ1-2; 9 positions match TRBD1. The CDR3 sequence is 15 residues long. Per the germline V gene, CDR1 is LGHNA and CDR2 is YSLEER. V shed 7 bases and J 2 bases; nucleotides not matched to a gene: 8. The CDR3: CASKGGGQGNYGYTF. The CDR3 nucleotides read TGCGCCAGCAAGGGAGGGGGACAGGGCAACTATGGCTACACCTTC.

The V call is TRBV4-1, the J call TRBJ1-2; TRBD1 agrees at 7 bases. CDR3 length equals 15 residues. CDR1 MGHRA and CDR2 YSYEKL come from the germline V gene. Trimming cost V 2 bases and J 3 bases; bases outside gene matches: 6. The CDR3 DNA reads as TGCGCCAGCAGCCAACGACAGGGATACTACTATGGCTACACCTTC. Protein product: CASSQRQGYYYGYTF.

This chain connects TRBV6-5 to TRBJ1-2; D is uncertain. The germline V and J ends were trimmed by 6 bases and 7 bases, with 21 bases remaining between them. CDR1 is MNHEY, CDR2 SVGAGI, per germline. This CDR3 is built from 15 residues. The DNA for the CDR3 is TGTGCCAGCAGCCTCGGGTGGTCCACCGGTAGTGGCTACACCTTC. This encodes CASSLGWSTGSGYTF.

Comment on this clone: The sample holds other DNA sequences that translate to the same CDR3. This CDR3 is CAWSGGSKGISRNTIYF. The CDR3 DNA is TGTGCCTGGAGCGGAGGGTCAAAGGGTATTAGTAGAAACACCATATATTTT. V and J are TRBV30 and TRBJ1-3, with D unresolved. The CDR3 covers 17 residues. Germline lookup yields CDR1 GTSNPN and CDR2 SVGIG (reference sequence). Trimming stripped 3 bases from V and 5 bases from J, with 23 bases between.

This clone was found a few times. In nucleotides, the CDR3 is TGTGCCACCAAACAGGGGTGGCCTAACTATGGCTACACCTTC. It specifies CATKQGWPNYGYTF. The chain has TRBV27 and TRBJ1-2, with 7 bases aligning to TRBD1. Germline values: CDR1 MNHEY, CDR2 SMNVEV (reference sequence). After removal of 10 bases from V and 0 bases from J, the junction contained 8 bases not matched to a gene. The CDR3 runs 14 residues.

J is TRBJ2-3 and V is TRBV5-8; possibly TRBD2 for D (5 bases). This CDR3 contains 14 residues. CDR1 is SGHTS and CDR2 is YDEGEE in the germline V gene. V lost 3 bases and J 2 bases, leaving 10 bases between the germline ends. CDR3 in DNA: TGTGCCAGCAGCTCCGACTACTCCACAGATACGCAGTATTTT. Translation: CASSSDYSTDTQYF. The whole variable domain, filled in from reference TRBV5-8 and TRBJ2-3, reads EAGVTQSPTHLIKTRGQQATLRCSPISGHTSVYWYQQALGLGLQFLLWYDEGEERNRGNFPPRFSGRQFPNYSSELNVNALELEDSALYLCASSSDYSTDTQYFGPGTRLTVL.

Ten or more counts support this clone. The V and J genes are TRBV3-1 (or the pseudogene TRBV3-2) and TRBJ1-3; D not resolved. This CDR3 comprises 15 residues. V gave up 1 base and J gave up 4 bases, with 11 bases separating them. Germline CDR1 is LGHDT and CDR2 is YNNKEL (reference sequence). In nucleotides, the CDR3 is TGTGCCAGCAGCCAAGGCACCTACGAGGGAAACACCATATATTTT. The encoded protein is CASSQGTYEGNTIYF.

This chain links TRBV19 with TRBJ2-1; 11 bases agree with TRBD1. The CDR3 runs 16 residues. The ends lost 1 base at V and 3 bases at J; junction bases unmatched: 2. The germline V gene has CDR1 LNHDA and CDR2 SQIVND (reference sequence). CDR3: CASSIAGTGGYNEQFF. Written as DNA, the CDR3 is TGTGCCAGTAGTATAGCCGGGACAGGGGGCTACAATGAGCAGTTCTTC.

The J gene is TRBJ1-2, the V gene TRBV3-1 (or the pseudogene TRBV3-2); possible D gene TRBD1, 5 bases. V was pared by 4 bases and J by 2 bases, with 8 bases between. The CDR3 contains 13 residues. Looked up from germline, CDR1 is LGHDT and CDR2 is YNNKEL (reference sequence). Here the CDR3 DNA reads TGTGCCAGCAGCCCCCCAGGGAACTATGGCTACACCTTC. Translated: CASSPPGNYGYTF.

V usage is TRBV6-5 and J usage is TRBJ1-2; 12 bases align to TRBD1. V shed 7 bases, J shed 5 bases, and the junction held 5 bases outside the gene matches. CDR1 and CDR2 (germline): MNHEY, SVGAGI. This CDR3 has 14 amino acids. DNA for the CDR3: TGTGCCAGCATCCCGGGACAGGGGGCTTATGGCTACACCTTC. It is translated as CASIPGQGAYGYTF.

The table lists this clone with a count of one. The rearrangement joins TRBV3-1 (or the pseudogene TRBV3-2) to TRBJ1-2, with D possibly being TRBD1 (5 bases). Germline loops: CDR1 LGHDT, CDR2 YNNKEL (reference sequence). Trimming stripped 1 base from V and 6 bases from J, with 18 bases between. The CDR3 covers 16 residues. CDR3 region: CASSQGATAGRNGYTF. CDR3 nucleotides: TGTGCCAGCAGCCAAGGCGCGACAGCGGGAAGAAATGGCTACACCTTC.

The CDR3 DNA reads TGTGCCAGCAGCGGGGACAGGTACTCCTACGAGCAGTACTTC. Encoded protein: CASSGDRYSYEQYF. This chain links TRBV6-5 with TRBJ2-7; 8 nucleotides agree with TRBD1. Trimming at V came to 6 bases and at J to 0 bases, leaving 4 bases not matched to a gene. There are 14 residues in the CDR3. Per germline, CDR1 MNHEY and CDR2 SVGAGI.

The J gene is TRBJ2-3, the V gene TRBV7-2, with TRBD2 matching over 8 bases. Germline CDR1 and CDR2: SGHTA and FQGNSA. The V and J ends lost 5 bases and 1 base, in that order; junction bases with no gene match: 8. The CDR3 extends over 16 amino acids. The CDR3 sequence is CASSVDGSGGTDTQYF. The CDR3 nucleotides read TGTGCCAGCAGCGTAGACGGTAGCGGGGGCACAGATACGCAGTATTTT.

The gene calls are TRBV7-2 and TRBJ1-2; 7 bases agree with TRBD1. Germline lookup yields CDR1 SGHTA and CDR2 FQGNSA. After removal of 5 bases from V and 0 bases from J, the junction contained 3 bases not matched to a gene. The CDR3 has 14 residues. For the CDR3, the DNA is TGTGCCAGCAGCCGCAGGGGGTCTAACTATGGCTACACCTTC. Translation: CASSRRGSNYGYTF. The full variable domain, in which reference TRBV7-2 and TRBJ1-2 provide the parts outside the CDR3, is GAGVSQSPSNKVTEKGKDVELRCDPISGHTALYWYRQSLGQGLEFLIYFQGNSAPDKSGLPSDRFSAERTGGSVSTLTIQRTQQEDSAVYLCASSRRGSNYGYTFGSGTRLTVV.